This T cell receptor (beta chain) is from a study of cytomegalovirus exposure and HLA in healthy donors. The study's findings and limits: The CMV antigen specificity of three CMV-associated chains was confirmed through in vitro analysis. In a later analysis, compared with equally common non-associated chains, HLA-associated beta chains were more expanded. TCR sequences were mostly rare, though some public TCRs occurred in many donors. The investigators catalogued 150 to 200 TCR beta chains as cytomegalovirus-associated.

Primers included in the PCR were 60 Vbeta and 13 Jbeta primers. Some clones are missing from TCRdb's copy, which holds only in-frame ones; the method was immunoSEQ multiplex PCR. The sample lists 100,000 to 150,000 clones; over 65% were seen once. J gave up 8 bases and V 2 bases, and 3 bases lay outside the gene matches. This CDR3 comprises 14 residues. Germline V lookup: CDR1 SGHTA, CDR2 FQGTGA. On this clone: Its antigen is currently unknown.

Sequenced input: PBMCs. The chain has TRBV7-3 and TRBJ1-6; 7 nucleotides agree with TRBD1. This receptor was identified in a female donor in good health and CMV-seropositive. CDR3 region: CASSLDRVDSPLHF. The CDR3 nucleotides read TGTGCCAGCAGCTTAGACAGGGTTGATTCACCCCTCCACTTT.